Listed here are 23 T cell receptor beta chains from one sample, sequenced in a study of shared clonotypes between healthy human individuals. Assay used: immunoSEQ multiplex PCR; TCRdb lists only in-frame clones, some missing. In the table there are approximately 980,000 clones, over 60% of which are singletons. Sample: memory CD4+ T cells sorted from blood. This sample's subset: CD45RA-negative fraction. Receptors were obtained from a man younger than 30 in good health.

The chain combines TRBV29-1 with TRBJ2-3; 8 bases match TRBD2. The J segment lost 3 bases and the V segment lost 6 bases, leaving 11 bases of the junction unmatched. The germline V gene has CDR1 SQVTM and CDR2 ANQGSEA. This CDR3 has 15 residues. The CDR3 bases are TGCAGCGTGGAAACTAGCGGAACTGTTACAGATACGCAGTATTTT. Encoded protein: CSVETSGTVTDTQYF.

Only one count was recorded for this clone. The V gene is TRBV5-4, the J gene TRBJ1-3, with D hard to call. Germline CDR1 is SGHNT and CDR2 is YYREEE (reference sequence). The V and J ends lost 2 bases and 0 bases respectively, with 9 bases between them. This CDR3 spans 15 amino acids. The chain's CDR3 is CASSFTVNSGNTIYF. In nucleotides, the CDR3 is TGTGCCAGCAGCTTTACCGTTAACTCTGGAAACACCATATATTTT. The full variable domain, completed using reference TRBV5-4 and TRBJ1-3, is ETGVTQSPTHLIKTRGQQVTLRCSSQSGHNTVSWYQQALGQGPQFIFQYYREEENGRGNFPPRFSGLQFPNYSSELNVNALELDDSALYLCASSFTVNSGNTIYFGEGSWLTVV.

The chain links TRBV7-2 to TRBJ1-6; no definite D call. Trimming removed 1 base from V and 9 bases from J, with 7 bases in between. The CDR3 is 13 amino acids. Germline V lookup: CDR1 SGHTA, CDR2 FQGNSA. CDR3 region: CASSLERGSPLHF. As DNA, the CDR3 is TGTGCCAGCAGCTTAGAACGCGGTTCACCCCTCCACTTT. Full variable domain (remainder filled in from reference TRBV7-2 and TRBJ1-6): GAGVSQSPSNKVTEKGKDVELRCDPISGHTALYWYRQSLGQGLEFLIYFQGNSAPDKSGLPSDRFSAERTGGSVSTLTIQRTQQEDSAVYLCASSLERGSPLHFGNGTRLTVT.

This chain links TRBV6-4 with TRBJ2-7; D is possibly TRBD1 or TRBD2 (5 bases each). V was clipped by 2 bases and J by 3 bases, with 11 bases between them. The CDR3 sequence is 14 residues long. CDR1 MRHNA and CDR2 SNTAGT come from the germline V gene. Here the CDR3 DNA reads TGTGCCAGCAGTGACCGTGTTGGGGGCTACGAGCAGTACTTC. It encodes CASSDRVGGYEQYF.

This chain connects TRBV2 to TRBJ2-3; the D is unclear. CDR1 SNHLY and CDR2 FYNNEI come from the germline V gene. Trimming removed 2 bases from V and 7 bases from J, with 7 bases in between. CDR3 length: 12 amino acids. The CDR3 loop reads CASSEFAYTQYF. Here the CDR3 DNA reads TGTGCCAGCAGTGAATTTGCATATACGCAGTATTTT.

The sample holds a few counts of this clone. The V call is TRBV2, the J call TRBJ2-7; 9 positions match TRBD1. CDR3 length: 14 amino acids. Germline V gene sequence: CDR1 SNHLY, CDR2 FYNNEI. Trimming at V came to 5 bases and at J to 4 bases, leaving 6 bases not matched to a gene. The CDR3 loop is CASSYNRGPYEQYF. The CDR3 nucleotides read TGTGCCAGCAGTTACAACAGGGGGCCGTACGAGCAGTACTTC.

In nucleotides, the CDR3 is TGTGCCAGCACCACCAGTACGAACACTGAAGCTTTCTTT. This translates into CASTTSTNTEAFF. The V and J genes are TRBV5-4 and TRBJ1-1; D remains ambiguous. V lost 6 bases, J lost 1 base, and 10 bases lay in between. This CDR3 has 13 residues. Germline V lookup: CDR1 SGHNT, CDR2 YYREEE (reference sequence).

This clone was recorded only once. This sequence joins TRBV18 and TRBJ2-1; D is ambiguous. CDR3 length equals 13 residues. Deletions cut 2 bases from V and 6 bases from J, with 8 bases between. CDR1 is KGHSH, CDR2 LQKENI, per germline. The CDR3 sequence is CASSPGLSNEQFF. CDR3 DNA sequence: TGTGCCAGCTCACCAGGCCTAAGCAATGAGCAGTTCTTC.

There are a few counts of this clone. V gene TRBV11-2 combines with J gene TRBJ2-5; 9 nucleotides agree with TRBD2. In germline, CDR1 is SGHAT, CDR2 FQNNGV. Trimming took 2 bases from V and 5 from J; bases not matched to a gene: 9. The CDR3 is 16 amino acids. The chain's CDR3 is CASSLSSAGGWETQYF. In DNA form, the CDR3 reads TGTGCCAGCAGCTTATCCTCGGCGGGAGGGTGGGAGACCCAGTACTTC.

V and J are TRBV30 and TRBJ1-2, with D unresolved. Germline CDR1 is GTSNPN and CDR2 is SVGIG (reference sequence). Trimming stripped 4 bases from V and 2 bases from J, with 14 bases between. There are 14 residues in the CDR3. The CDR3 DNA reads TGTGCCTGGACCGAAGGTCCAGAGAACTATGGCTACACCTTC. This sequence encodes CAWTEGPENYGYTF.

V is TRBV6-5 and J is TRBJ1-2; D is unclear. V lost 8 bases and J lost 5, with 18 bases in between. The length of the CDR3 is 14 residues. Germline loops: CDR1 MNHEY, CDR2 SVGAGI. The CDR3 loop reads CASGLTGVGYGYTF. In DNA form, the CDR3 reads TGTGCCAGCGGTTTGACGGGTGTAGGGTATGGCTACACCTTC.

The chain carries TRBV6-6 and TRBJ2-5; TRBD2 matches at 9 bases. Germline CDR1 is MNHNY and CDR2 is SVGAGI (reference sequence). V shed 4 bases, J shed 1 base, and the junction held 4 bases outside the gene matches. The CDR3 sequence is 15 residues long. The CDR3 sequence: CASSLGLAAQETQYF. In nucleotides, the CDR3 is TGTGCCAGCAGTTTGGGACTAGCAGCCCAAGAGACCCAGTACTTC.

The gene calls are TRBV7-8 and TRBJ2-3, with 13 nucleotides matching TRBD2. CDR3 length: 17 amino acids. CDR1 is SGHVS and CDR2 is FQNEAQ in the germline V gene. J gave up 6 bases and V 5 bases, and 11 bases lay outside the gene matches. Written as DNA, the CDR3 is TGTGCCAGCAGCCTTGGACTAGCGGGGGTGATAAGTGATACGCAGTATTTT. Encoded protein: CASSLGLAGVISDTQYF.

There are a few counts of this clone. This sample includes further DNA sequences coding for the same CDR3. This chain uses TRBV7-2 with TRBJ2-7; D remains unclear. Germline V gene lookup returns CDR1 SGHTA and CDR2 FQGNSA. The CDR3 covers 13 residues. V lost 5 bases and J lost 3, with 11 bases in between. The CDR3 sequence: CASSPDGFYEQYF. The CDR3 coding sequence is TGTGCCAGCAGCCCGGACGGCTTCTACGAGCAGTACTTC.

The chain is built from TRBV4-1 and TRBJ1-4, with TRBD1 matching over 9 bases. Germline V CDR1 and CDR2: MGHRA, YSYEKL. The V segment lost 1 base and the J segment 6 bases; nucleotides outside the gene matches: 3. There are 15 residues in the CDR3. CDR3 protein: CASSQAGTGHEKLFF. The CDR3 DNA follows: TGCGCCAGCAGCCAAGCCGGGACAGGGCATGAAAAACTGTTTTTT.

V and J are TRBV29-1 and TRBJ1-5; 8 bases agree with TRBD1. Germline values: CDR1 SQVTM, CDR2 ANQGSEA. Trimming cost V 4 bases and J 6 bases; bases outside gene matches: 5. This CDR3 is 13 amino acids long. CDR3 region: CSVAGGMGQPQHF. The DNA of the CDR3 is TGCAGCGTTGCAGGGGGCATGGGTCAGCCCCAGCATTTT.

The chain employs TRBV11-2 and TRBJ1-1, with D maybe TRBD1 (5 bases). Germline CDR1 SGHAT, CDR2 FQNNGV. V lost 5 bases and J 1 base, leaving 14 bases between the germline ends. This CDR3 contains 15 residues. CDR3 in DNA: TGTGCCAGCAGCCCAGCCGGGGCCAGGAACACTGAAGCTTTCTTT. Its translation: CASSPAGARNTEAFF.

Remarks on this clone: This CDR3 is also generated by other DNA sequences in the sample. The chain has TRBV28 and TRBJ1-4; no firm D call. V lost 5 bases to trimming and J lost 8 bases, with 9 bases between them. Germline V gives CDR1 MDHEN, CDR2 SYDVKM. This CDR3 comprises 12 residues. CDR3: CASSTLGEKLFF. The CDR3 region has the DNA TGTGCCAGCAGTACCCTAGGCGAAAAACTGTTTTTT.

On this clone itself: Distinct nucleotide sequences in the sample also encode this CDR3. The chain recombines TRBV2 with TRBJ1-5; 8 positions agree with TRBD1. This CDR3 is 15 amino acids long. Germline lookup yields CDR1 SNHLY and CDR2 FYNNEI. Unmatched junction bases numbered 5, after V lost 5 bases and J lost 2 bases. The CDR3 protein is CASSPGTGGNQPQHF. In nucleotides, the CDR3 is TGTGCCAGCAGTCCCGGGACAGGTGGCAATCAGCCCCAGCATTTT.

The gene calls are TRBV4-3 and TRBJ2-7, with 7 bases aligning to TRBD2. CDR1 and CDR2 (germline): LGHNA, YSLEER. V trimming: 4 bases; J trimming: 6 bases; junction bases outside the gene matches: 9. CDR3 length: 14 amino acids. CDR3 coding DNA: TGCGCCAGCAGCCTCCACGGGGGGTACGGCGAGCAGTACTTC. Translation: CASSLHGGYGEQYF.

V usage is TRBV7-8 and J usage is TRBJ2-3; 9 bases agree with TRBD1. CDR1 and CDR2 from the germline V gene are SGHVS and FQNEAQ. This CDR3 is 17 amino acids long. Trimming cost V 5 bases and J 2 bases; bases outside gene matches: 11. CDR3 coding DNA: TGTGCCAGCAGCCTTACAGGGGGCAGACCCAACACAGATACGCAGTATTTT. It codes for CASSLTGGRPNTDTQYF.

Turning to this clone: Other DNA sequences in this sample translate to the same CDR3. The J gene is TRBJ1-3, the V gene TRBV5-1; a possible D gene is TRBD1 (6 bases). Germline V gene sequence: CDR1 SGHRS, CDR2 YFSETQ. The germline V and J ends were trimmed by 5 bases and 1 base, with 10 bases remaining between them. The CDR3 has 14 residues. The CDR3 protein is CASSQGSSGNTIYF. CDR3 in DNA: TGCGCCAGCAGTCAGGGGAGTTCTGGAAACACCATATATTTT.

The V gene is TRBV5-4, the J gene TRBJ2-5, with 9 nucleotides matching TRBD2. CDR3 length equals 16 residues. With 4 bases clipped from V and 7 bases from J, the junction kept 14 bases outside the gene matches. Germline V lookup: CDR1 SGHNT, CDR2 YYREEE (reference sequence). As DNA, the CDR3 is TGTGCCAGCAGCGGGGTCCCTGCGGGAGGGCCGGGGACCCAGTACTTC. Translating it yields CASSGVPAGGPGTQYF.